The 10 T cell receptor beta chains presented below share a single source sample, sequenced in a study of blood T cell repertoires in COVID-19. Some clones are missing from TCRdb's copy, which holds only in-frame ones; the method was immunoSEQ multiplex PCR. The data contain roughly 250,000 clones, about 88% of them singletons. Material: PBMCs or T cells enriched from blood (not recorded which). The source of these receptors is a woman aged 45 to 65 who had recovered from COVID-19.

This clone was picked up one time. One junction end disagrees with the germline gene, perhaps due to a read error. The chain has TRBV9 and TRBJ2-3; TRBD2 matches at 8 bases. The germline CDR1 and CDR2 sequences are SGDLS and YYNGEE. This CDR3 contains 15 residues. CDR3 in amino acids: CASLRGSGSIDTQYF. Written as DNA, the CDR3 is TGTGCCAGCCTGCGAGGCAGCGGGAGCATAGATACGCAGTATTTT.

This clone was observed a few times. The V gene is TRBV28, the J gene TRBJ2-1; 8 bases map to TRBD1. The CDR3 is 15 residues long. V dropped 2 bases and J dropped 1; count of bases not matched to a gene: 1. The V gene's germline CDR1 is MDHEN and CDR2 SYDVKM. In DNA form, the CDR3 reads TGTGCCAGCAGTTTAAGACAGGGGTCCTACAATGAGCAGTTCTTC. As protein: CASSLRQGSYNEQFF.

V is TRBV28 and J is TRBJ2-1; 13 bases line up with TRBD2. The V gene end was trimmed by 6 bases and the J gene end by 4 bases; junction bases not matched to a gene: 6. Germline values: CDR1 MDHEN, CDR2 SYDVKM. The CDR3 extends over 16 amino acids. CDR3 amino acids: CASSRALAGGYNEQFF. The CDR3 nucleotides are TGTGCCAGCAGCCGGGCACTAGCGGGAGGGTACAATGAGCAGTTCTTC. The variable domain in full, completed from reference TRBV28 and TRBJ2-1, reads DVKVTQSSRYLVKRTGEKVFLECVQDMDHENMFWYRQDPGLGLRLIYFSYDVKMKEKGDIPEGYSVSREKKERFSLILESASTNQTSMYLCASSRALAGGYNEQFFGPGTRLTVL.

V and J are TRBV7-2 and TRBJ1-2; unclear D gene. Between the trimmed V and J ends, which lost 4 bases and 4 bases, there was a span of 13 bases. The CDR3 sequence is 14 residues long. Germline CDR1 reads SGHTA; CDR2 reads FQGNSA. CDR3 bases: TGTGCCAGCAGCTCCCAAAACTCTCGCTATGGCTACACCTTC. This gives the protein CASSSQNSRYGYTF.

V and J are TRBV5-6 and TRBJ1-1; 7 nucleotides line up with TRBD1. CDR1 is SGHDT, CDR2 YYEEEE, per germline. J lost 4 bases, V lost 0 bases, and 6 bases had no gene match. The CDR3 has 15 residues. The CDR3 nucleotides are TGTGCCAGCAGCTTGGACAACAGGGGCGGCACTGAAGCTTTCTTT. Translating it yields CASSLDNRGGTEAFF. Together with reference TRBV5-6 and TRBJ1-1, the CDR3 gives the full variable domain: DAGVTQSPTHLIKTRGQQVTLRCSPKSGHDTVSWYQQALGQGPQFIFQYYEEEERQRGNFPDRFSGHQFPNYSSELNVNALLLGDSALYLCASSLDNRGGTEAFFGQGTRLTVV.

The V and J genes are TRBV18 and TRBJ2-6, with D perhaps TRBD1 (6 bases). CDR3 length equals 17 residues. V lost 2 bases, J lost 0 bases, and 11 bases lay in between. CDR1 is KGHSH and CDR2 is LQKENI in the germline V gene. CDR3 coding DNA: TGTGCCAGCTCACCAAATCCGGGACACTCTGGGGCCAACGTCCTGACTTTC. This translates into CASSPNPGHSGANVLTF.

CDR3: CASSLGATDTQYF. CDR3 sequence (DNA): TGTGCCAGCAGCTTAGGGGCCACAGATACGCAGTATTTT. This chain uses TRBV7-9 with TRBJ2-3; D is uncertain. With 1 base removed from V and 2 bases from J, the gap between germline ends came to 4 bases. Germline CDR1 and CDR2: SEHNR and FQNEAQ (reference sequence). CDR3 length equals 13 residues.

The CDR3 coding sequence is TGTGCCAGCAGGGCGACAGGGTTCAATCAGCCCCAGCATTTT. It specifies CASRATGFNQPQHF. The rearrangement links TRBV7-2 to TRBJ1-5; 7 nucleotides align to TRBD1. The trim removed 6 bases at V and 3 bases at J, leaving 5 bases unmatched. The CDR3 loop spans 14 amino acids. From germline, CDR1 is SGHTA and CDR2 FQGNSA. The full variable domain, with the rest looked up from reference TRBV7-2 and TRBJ1-5, is GAGVSQSPSNKVTEKGKDVELRCDPISGHTALYWYRQSLGQGLEFLIYFQGNSAPDKSGLPSDRFSAERTGGSVSTLTIQRTQQEDSAVYLCASRATGFNQPQHFGDGTRLSIL.

The chain recombines TRBV11-1 with TRBJ1-2, with TRBD1 matching 7 bases. Germline loops: CDR1 SGHAT, CDR2 FQDESV (reference sequence). The CDR3 loop spans 13 amino acids. The V gene end was trimmed by 4 bases and the J gene end by 2 bases; junction bases not matched to a gene: 1. The CDR3 loop is CASSSGQNYGYTF. CDR3 nucleotide sequence: TGTGCCAGCAGCTCGGGACAGAACTATGGCTACACCTTC.

This clone was detected a few times. The rearrangement links TRBV4-1 to TRBJ1-5; D gene uncertain. CDR3 length: 14 amino acids. Trimming stripped 0 bases from V and 12 bases from J, with 15 bases between. Germline CDR1 is MGHRA and CDR2 is YSYEKL. The CDR3 DNA reads TGCGCCAGCAGCCAAGATGGGCAAGTCCTTCGCCAGCATTTT. Its translation is CASSQDGQVLRQHF.